The 2 T cell receptor beta chains below all came from one sample that was sequenced in a study of blood T cell repertoires in COVID-19. Using immunoSEQ multiplex PCR, the repertoire was profiled, and TCRdb retains in-frame clones only, with some absent. This repertoire shows about 210,000 clones, approximately 91% found once; its top ten account for roughly 0.69%. The sample taken for sequencing was peripheral blood. These receptor sequences come from a man aged 35 to 55 with acute or convalescent COVID-19.

This clone has ten or more counts. The V call is TRBV5-6, the J call TRBJ2-1; TRBD1 matches 8 bases. Germline V gives CDR1 SGHDT, CDR2 YYEEEE. Trimming cost V 0 bases and J 4 bases; bases outside gene matches: 3. The CDR3 covers 15 residues. The CDR3 nucleotides are TGTGCCAGCAGCTTGGGGACAGGGCCTTACAATGAGCAGTTCTTC. Translated, it gives CASSLGTGPYNEQFF.

The chain recombines TRBV5-5 with TRBJ1-2; D may be TRBD1 (6 bases). Germline-derived CDR1 and CDR2 are SGHKS and YYEKEE (reference sequence). With 4 bases removed from V and 0 bases from J, the gap between germline ends came to 10 bases. The CDR3 sequence is 14 residues long. In nucleotides, the CDR3 is TGTGCCAGCAGCATGGACAGATCTAACTATGGCTACACCTTC. It encodes CASSMDRSNYGYTF.